Following are 21 T cell receptor beta chains from one sample sequenced in a study of shared clonotypes between healthy human individuals. Naive CD8 cells, CD45RO-negative and positively selected for CCR7, excluded terminally differentiated effector memory CD45RA+ cells. Sequenced by immunoSEQ multiplex PCR; TCRdb stores in-frame clones only, minus some. This sample carries over 750,000 clones, 96% of them seen once, and the ten largest clones take about 0.25%. Sequenced: naive CD8+ T cells sorted from blood. The receptors were sampled from a man aged 25-40 years in good health.

V is TRBV5-6 and J is TRBJ2-7; TRBD1 matches 10 bases. Germline assignment: CDR1 SGHDT and CDR2 YYEEEE. CDR3 length equals 15 residues. V dropped 2 bases and J dropped 4; count of bases not matched to a gene: 6. The CDR3 here is CASSFSPGQGYEQYF. In DNA, the CDR3 is TGTGCCAGCAGCTTCTCACCGGGACAGGGGTACGAGCAGTACTTC.

The V and J genes are TRBV5-1 and TRBJ2-3; 12 bases align to TRBD2. Germline V CDR1 and CDR2: SGHRS, YFSETQ. V trimming: 1 base; J trimming: 0 bases; junction bases outside the gene matches: 6. The CDR3 length is 18 residues. CDR3 amino acids: CASSLTGTSGYSTDTQYF. The DNA of the CDR3 is TGCGCCAGCAGCTTGACCGGGACTAGCGGGTATAGCACAGATACGCAGTATTTT. Complete variable domain (other parts from reference TRBV5-1 and TRBJ2-3): KAGVTQTPRYLIKTRGQQVTLSCSPISGHRSVSWYQQTPGQGLQFLFEYFSETQRNKGNFPGRFSGRQFSNSRSEMNVSTLELGDSALYLCASSLTGTSGYSTDTQYFGPGTRLTVL.

The chain combines TRBV5-6 with TRBJ1-5; a weak D match, TRBD1 (5 bases). V lost 0 bases, J lost 6 bases, and 10 bases lay in between. This CDR3 contains 14 residues. Germline V lookup: CDR1 SGHDT, CDR2 YYEEEE. This CDR3 reads CASSLGTGLQPQHF. CDR3 nucleotide sequence: TGTGCCAGCAGCTTGGGTACAGGACTTCAGCCCCAGCATTTT.

The genes are TRBV15 and TRBJ2-3, with D unresolved. V lost 5 bases to trimming and J lost 2 bases, with 11 bases between them. Germline V gives CDR1 LNHNV, CDR2 YYDKDF (reference sequence). The CDR3 loop spans 14 amino acids. CDR3 sequence (DNA): TGTGCCACCAGCCTTTATCGTGTCACAGATACGCAGTATTTT. Its protein is CATSLYRVTDTQYF.

V and J are TRBV28 and TRBJ2-1, with a tentative D call TRBD2 (7 bases). This CDR3 is 15 amino acids long. V was clipped by 6 bases and J by 7 bases, with 19 bases between them. In germline, CDR1 is MDHEN, CDR2 SYDVKM. In DNA, the CDR3 is TGTGCCAGCAGCCCGAGGGGGGAGGGTCGGAATGAGCAGTTCTTC. Translation gives CASSPRGEGRNEQFF.

The chain employs TRBV27 and TRBJ2-7; 8 bases match TRBD2. CDR3 length: 14 residues. Unmatched junction bases numbered 6, after V lost 2 bases and J lost 6 bases. Per germline, CDR1 MNHEY and CDR2 SMNVEV (reference sequence). The CDR3, as DNA: TGTGCCAGCAGTTTAGCCCGGGGGGGGGTCGAGCAGTACTTC. Translated: CASSLARGGVEQYF.

V gene TRBV7-6 combines with J gene TRBJ2-7, with D unclear. The CDR3 is 13 amino acids. The germline CDR1 and CDR2 sequences are SGHVS and FNYEAQ. V was shortened by 4 bases and J by 4 bases, with 11 bases between the two germline ends. This CDR3 is CASSYRAGYEQYF. The DNA of the CDR3 is TGTGCCAGCAGCTATAGGGCCGGTTACGAGCAGTACTTC.

The chain carries TRBV4-1 and TRBJ2-1, with D hard to call. The CDR3 covers 15 residues. From germline, CDR1 is MGHRA and CDR2 YSYEKL. The V and J ends lost 0 bases and 1 base respectively, with 7 bases between them. The CDR3 is CASSQEGTSYNEQFF. The CDR3 bases are TGCGCCAGCAGCCAAGAGGGAACGTCCTACAATGAGCAGTTCTTC.

In this sample, this clone turned up a few times. This rearrangement joins TRBV11-2 to TRBJ1-2; no definite D call. Germline loops: CDR1 SGHAT, CDR2 FQNNGV. The CDR3 loop spans 11 amino acids. Trimming shortened V by 1 base and J by 7 bases, and 4 bases separated the two germline ends. Here the CDR3 reads CASSLGAGYTF. In DNA form, the CDR3 reads TGTGCCAGCAGCTTAGGTGCTGGCTACACCTTC.

The chain links TRBV15 to TRBJ2-3; 7 bases align to TRBD1. V was pared by 2 bases and J by 0 bases, with 5 bases of the junction left unmatched. The length of the CDR3 is 16 residues. From germline, CDR1 is LNHNV and CDR2 YYDKDF (reference sequence). In nucleotides, the CDR3 is TGTGCCACCAGCAGATTCCCGGGACAGAGCACAGATACGCAGTATTTT. Its translation is CATSRFPGQSTDTQYF.

To note about this clone: Within the sample, other DNA sequences also encode this same CDR3. The chain uses TRBV19 and TRBJ2-1; 12 nucleotides match TRBD2. Per germline, CDR1 LNHDA and CDR2 SQIVND (reference sequence). The CDR3 length is 15 residues. V was clipped by 2 bases and J by 5 bases; unmatched bases: 1. CDR3 bases: TGTGCCAGTAGTATACTAGCGGGAGGGAACAATGAGCAGTTCTTC. Its protein is CASSILAGGNNEQFF.

The chain links TRBV11-2 to TRBJ1-2; TRBD1 matches at 8 bases. With 5 bases clipped from V and 6 bases from J, the junction kept 5 bases outside the gene matches. This CDR3 is 13 amino acids long. The germline V gene encodes CDR1 SGHAT and CDR2 FQNNGV. The CDR3 sequence is CASSALQGDGYTF. For the CDR3, the DNA is TGTGCCAGCAGCGCACTACAGGGGGATGGCTACACCTTC.

Here the CDR3 reads CASSQGQGAMNEQFF. CDR3 nucleotide sequence: TGTGCCAGCAGCCAGGGACAGGGGGCTATGAATGAGCAGTTCTTC. V is TRBV7-9 and J is TRBJ2-1; TRBD1 matches 12 bases. The V and J ends lost 5 bases and 7 bases, in that order; junction bases with no gene match: 6. Germline V gene lookup returns CDR1 SEHNR and CDR2 FQNEAQ (reference sequence). The CDR3 contains 15 residues. Variable domain in full (rest from reference TRBV7-9 and TRBJ2-1): DTGVSQNPRHKITKRGQNVTFRCDPISEHNRLYWYRQTLGQGPEFLTYFQNEAQLEKSRLLSDRFSAERPKGSFSTLEIQRTEQGDSAMYLCASSQGQGAMNEQFFGPGTRLTVL.

The chain combines TRBV10-3 with TRBJ2-1, with D perhaps matching TRBD2 (5 bases). The CDR3 runs 18 residues. The V gene lost 3 bases and the J gene lost 1 base, with 19 bases spanning the gap. CDR1 and CDR2 (germline): ENHRY, SYGVKD. In DNA form, the CDR3 reads TGTGCCATCAGTGATTTCTCTAGCTTCCCCGGTTCCTACAATGAGCAGTTCTTC. It codes for CAISDFSSFPGSYNEQFF.

The chain links TRBV11-2 to TRBJ2-1; 8 bases fit TRBD2. With V trimmed by 3 bases and J by 5 bases, 9 bases remained unmatched. Germline CDR1 SGHAT, CDR2 FQNNGV. The CDR3 is 16 residues long. CDR3 residues: CASSFHPGTRDNEQFF. DNA of the CDR3: TGTGCCAGCAGCTTCCATCCCGGGACTAGAGACAATGAGCAGTTCTTC.

The chain uses TRBV7-9 and TRBJ2-4; 9 nucleotides align to TRBD2. Trimming at V came to 5 bases and at J to 6 bases, leaving 8 bases not matched to a gene. Germline CDR1 reads SEHNR; CDR2 reads FQNEAQ (reference sequence). The CDR3 sequence is 15 residues long. For the CDR3, the DNA is TGTGCCAGCAGCACAGAGGCACTAGCGGGAAACATTCAGTACTTC. Protein: CASSTEALAGNIQYF.

The chain links TRBV11-2 to TRBJ2-7; TRBD2 matches at 7 bases. With 5 bases clipped from V and 3 bases from J, the junction kept 7 bases outside the gene matches. This CDR3 has 14 amino acids. Germline V gene lookup returns CDR1 SGHAT and CDR2 FQNNGV. CDR3 coding DNA: TGTGCCAGCAGCCCCTGGGGCGGGAGCTACGAGCAGTACTTC. Translated, it gives CASSPWGGSYEQYF.

The CDR3 coding sequence is TGCGCCAGCAGCCCGGGACCTGCTGATACGCAGTATTTT. Residues: CASSPGPADTQYF. This rearrangement joins TRBV4-1 to TRBJ2-3; D tentatively reads TRBD1 or TRBD2 (5 bases each). V lost 4 bases to trimming and J lost 6 bases, with 11 bases between them. The CDR3 contains 13 residues. Germline lookup yields CDR1 MGHRA and CDR2 YSYEKL.

This clone was seen only a few times. This chain uses TRBV7-2 with TRBJ1-2; D ambiguous. The CDR3 extends over 14 amino acids. Trimming took off 4 bases at V and 3 bases at J, with 12 bases between the two ends. The V gene's germline CDR1 is SGHTA and CDR2 FQGNSA. The CDR3 DNA reads as TGTGCCAGCAGCTCATCTGTGGGGTACTATGGCTACACCTTC. Encoded protein: CASSSSVGYYGYTF.

The chain recombines TRBV10-3 with TRBJ1-1, with D uncertain. Germline CDR1 and CDR2: ENHRY and SYGVKD. The V gene lost 10 bases and the J gene lost 0 bases, with 9 bases spanning the gap. The CDR3 totals 12 residues. The CDR3 spells CATREMNTEAFF. CDR3 in DNA: TGTGCCACCCGGGAGATGAACACTGAAGCTTTCTTT.

The gene calls are TRBV11-2 and TRBJ2-7; D gene uncertain. V shed 2 bases and J shed 3 bases, with 14 bases lying between them. Looked up from germline, CDR1 is SGHAT and CDR2 is FQNNGV. CDR3 length: 15 amino acids. CDR3 sequence reads: CASSLLGASFYEQYF. In nucleotides, the CDR3 is TGTGCCAGCAGCTTATTAGGAGCATCATTCTACGAGCAGTACTTC. Full variable domain (outside the CDR3, taken from reference TRBV11-2 and TRBJ2-7): EAGVAQSPRYKIIEKRQSVAFWCNPISGHATLYWYQQILGQGPKLLIQFQNNGVVDDSQLPKDRFSAERLKGVDSTLKIQPAKLEDSAVYLCASSLLGASFYEQYFGPGTRLTVT.